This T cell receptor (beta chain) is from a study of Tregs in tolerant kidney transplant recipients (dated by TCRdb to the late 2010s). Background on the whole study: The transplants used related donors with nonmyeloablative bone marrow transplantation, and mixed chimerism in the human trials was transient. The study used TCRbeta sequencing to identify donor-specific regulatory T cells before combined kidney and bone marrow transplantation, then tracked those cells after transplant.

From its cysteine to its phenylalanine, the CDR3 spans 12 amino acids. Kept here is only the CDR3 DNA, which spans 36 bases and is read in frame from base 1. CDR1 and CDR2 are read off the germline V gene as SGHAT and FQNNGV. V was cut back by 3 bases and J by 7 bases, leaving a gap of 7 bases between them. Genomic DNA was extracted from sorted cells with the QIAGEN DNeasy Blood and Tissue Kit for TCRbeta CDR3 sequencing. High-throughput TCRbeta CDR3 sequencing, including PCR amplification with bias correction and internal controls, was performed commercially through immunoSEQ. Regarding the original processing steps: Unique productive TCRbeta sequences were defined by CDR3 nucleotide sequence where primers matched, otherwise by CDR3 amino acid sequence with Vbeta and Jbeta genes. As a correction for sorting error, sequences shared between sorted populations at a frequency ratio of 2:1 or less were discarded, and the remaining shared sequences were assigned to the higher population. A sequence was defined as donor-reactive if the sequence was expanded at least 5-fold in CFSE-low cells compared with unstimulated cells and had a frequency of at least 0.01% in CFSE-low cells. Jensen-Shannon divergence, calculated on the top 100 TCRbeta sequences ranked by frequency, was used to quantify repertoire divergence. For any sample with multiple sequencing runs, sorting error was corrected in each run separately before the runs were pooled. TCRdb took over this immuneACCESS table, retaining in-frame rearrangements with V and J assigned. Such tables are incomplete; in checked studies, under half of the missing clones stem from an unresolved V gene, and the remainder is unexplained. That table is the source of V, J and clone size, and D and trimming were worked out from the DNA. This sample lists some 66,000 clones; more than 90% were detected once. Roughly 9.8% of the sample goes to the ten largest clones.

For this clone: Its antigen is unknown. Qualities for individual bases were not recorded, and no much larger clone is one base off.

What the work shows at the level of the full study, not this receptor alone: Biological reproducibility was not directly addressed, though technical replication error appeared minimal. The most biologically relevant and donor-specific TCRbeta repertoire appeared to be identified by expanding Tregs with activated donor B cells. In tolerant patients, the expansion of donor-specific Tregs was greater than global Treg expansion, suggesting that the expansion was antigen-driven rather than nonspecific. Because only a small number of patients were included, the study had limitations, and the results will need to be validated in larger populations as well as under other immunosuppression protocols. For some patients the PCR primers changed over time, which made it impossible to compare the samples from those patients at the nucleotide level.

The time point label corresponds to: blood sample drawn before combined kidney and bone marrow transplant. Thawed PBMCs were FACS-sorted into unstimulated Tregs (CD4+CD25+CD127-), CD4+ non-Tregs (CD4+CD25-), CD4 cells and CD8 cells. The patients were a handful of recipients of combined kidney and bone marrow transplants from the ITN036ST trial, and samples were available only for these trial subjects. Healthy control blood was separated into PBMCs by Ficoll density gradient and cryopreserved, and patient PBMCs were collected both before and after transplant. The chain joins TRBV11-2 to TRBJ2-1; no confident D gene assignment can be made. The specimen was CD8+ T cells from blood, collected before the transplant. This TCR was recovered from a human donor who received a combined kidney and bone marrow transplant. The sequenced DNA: TGTGCCAGCAGCTTTTTGGCTAATGAGCAGTTCTTC. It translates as CASSFLANEQFF.